The clone carrying this T cell receptor (beta chain) occurred a few times. Its target is unknown. Time point described: week 23, last vaccination. Vaccination used 300 ug of mutant IDH1 20-mer peptide per dose, with topical imiquimod. Donors harbored newly found WHO grade 3 or 4 IDH1-mutant, ATRX-lost astrocytomas. Measured with immunoSEQ multiplex PCR; TCRdb has only the in-frame clones, and not every one. The sample has tens of thousands of clones, around 81% seen once. This sample was taken from a study of a mutant IDH1 vaccine in newly diagnosed glioma. In the study overall: First vaccine doses came 4-6 weeks after radiotherapy alone, or with temozolomide cycles.

There are 15 residues in the CDR3. Germline values: CDR1 SGHRS, CDR2 YFSETQ. Trimming removed 4 bases from V and 3 bases from J; junction bases left unmatched: 7. Notes on the study in general: Pseudoprogression seemed unlinked to shifts in top peripheral T cell clonotypes. Vaccination elicited immune responses in 93.3% of patients.

The source was PBMCs, collected from a glioma patient whose treatment included an IDH1 peptide vaccine. The chain carries TRBV5-1 and TRBJ1-5, with 7 bases matching TRBD1. This TCR was sampled from a man aged 40-55 years with glioma. The CDR3 here is CASSPRDSLNQPQHF. In DNA, the CDR3 is TGCGCCAGCAGCCCAAGGGACAGCCTCAATCAGCCCCAGCATTTT.